The 5 T cell receptor beta chains below all came from one sample that was sequenced in a study of blood T cell repertoires in COVID-19. TCRdb's copy holds only in-frame clones and misses some; the assay was immunoSEQ multiplex PCR. Of 330,000 or so clones listed, 85% to 90% are singletons. The sample consisted of PBMCs or T cells enriched from blood (not recorded which). These receptors all stem from a woman aged 25 to 39 who had been exposed to COVID-19.

The chain carries TRBV28 and TRBJ2-7; D may be TRBD1 (6 bases). The CDR3 sequence is 15 residues long. The germline V and J ends were trimmed by 10 bases and 0 bases, with 19 bases remaining between them. Germline V gives CDR1 MDHEN, CDR2 SYDVKM. In nucleotides, the CDR3 is TGTGCCACCTACTTAGGCAGGGGCCTCTCCTACGAGCAGTACTTC. As protein: CATYLGRGLSYEQYF.

CDR3 in amino acids: CASSRDRPDTGELFF. The CDR3 coding sequence is TGTGCCAGCAGCCGGGACAGGCCGGACACCGGGGAGCTGTTTTTT. The gene calls are TRBV9 and TRBJ2-2; 8 bases line up with TRBD1. This CDR3 is built from 15 residues. CDR1 and CDR2 (germline): SGDLS, YYNGEE. After removal of 4 bases from V and 3 bases from J, the junction contained 5 bases not matched to a gene.

The CDR3 spells CASSPGTGSGGDTQYF. CDR3 coding DNA: TGTGCCAGCAGCCCGGGTACCGGGAGTGGTGGAGATACGCAGTATTTT. V and J are TRBV5-8 and TRBJ2-3; D may be TRBD2 (6 bases). The CDR3 runs 16 residues. The germline V gene encodes CDR1 SGHTS and CDR2 YDEGEE. The V end lost 4 bases, the J end lost 5 bases, and 20 bases lay between the germline ends.

The gene calls are TRBV28 and TRBJ1-2; no clear D. Looked up from germline, CDR1 is MDHEN and CDR2 is SYDVKM. V was trimmed by 3 bases and J by 4 bases, leaving 12 bases between them. This CDR3 spans 14 amino acids. For the CDR3, the DNA is TGTGCCAGCAGTTTGGGTCTAGGAGGCTATGGCTACACCTTC. This gives the protein CASSLGLGGYGYTF.

The chain employs TRBV28 and TRBJ2-2; no clear D gene. Germline CDR1 MDHEN, CDR2 SYDVKM. Between the trimmed V and J ends, which lost 4 bases and 2 bases, there was a span of 8 bases. The CDR3 has 14 amino acids. Here the CDR3 reads CASSWATNTGELFF. The CDR3 DNA sequence: TGTGCCAGCAGTTGGGCAACTAACACCGGGGAGCTGTTTTTT.